The rows below give T cell receptor beta chains drawn from one sample of a study of blood T cell repertoires in COVID-19. Sequencing was performed with immunoSEQ multiplex PCR; in TCRdb, only in-frame clones are kept and a portion is missing. The data show 200,000 to 250,000 clones, 80% to 90% seen once. The sample comprised PBMCs or T cells enriched from blood (not recorded which). The receptor source for this set is a woman aged 40 to 55 with acute COVID-19. Each CDR3 is given with its conserved first and last residue. The size entry is marked missing in some rows and otherwise reads once, few, many or a size class.

size	V	CDR3
-	TRBV3-1/TRBV3-2	CASSTLGTGVYEQYF
few	TRBV4-2	CASSPRQGLSGNTIYF
-	TRBV6-2/TRBV6-3	CASSYAGYEQYF
medium-sized	TRBV7-2	CASGLAGVVEQYF
-	TRBV5-5	CASTRGPGTEAFF
-	TRBV28	CASSLDRRKSGNTIYF
few	TRBV24-1	CASSGTSGPLGDTQYF
-	TRBV19	CASTDRAGGNTIYF
-	TRBV28	CASSQIPTSKDTQYF
-	TRBV15	CATSRGTPGLAGEWGHNEQFF
-	TRBV28	CASCNAGTGVHEQYF
-	TRBV10-2	CASSDFGTKQETQYF
once	TRBV7-2	CASSPRRESYGYTF
-	TRBV6-6	CASSTPGLAGVGEQYF
-	TRBV7-2	CASSSQGARSTDTQYF
-	TRBV15	CATSRVDRGLYNEQFF
-	TRBV6-2/TRBV6-3	CASSYTGISQPQHF
-	TRBV7-2	CASSFNSGTGTGELFF
-	TRBV27	CASSPTGPREQYF
few	TRBV5-1	CASSLRGTGGLYNEQFF
-	TRBV5-6	CASSLPGLAGPYNEQFF
few	TRBV6-2/TRBV6-3	CASSYVGAISYEQYF
few	TRBV30	CAWRPGGTGGSPLHF
-	TRBV11-1	CASSRGTEETQYF
-	TRBV28	CASSEKNIQYF
-	TRBV7-2	CASSLALEGVQYF
-	TRBV5-5	CASSFRAFGLADQETQYF